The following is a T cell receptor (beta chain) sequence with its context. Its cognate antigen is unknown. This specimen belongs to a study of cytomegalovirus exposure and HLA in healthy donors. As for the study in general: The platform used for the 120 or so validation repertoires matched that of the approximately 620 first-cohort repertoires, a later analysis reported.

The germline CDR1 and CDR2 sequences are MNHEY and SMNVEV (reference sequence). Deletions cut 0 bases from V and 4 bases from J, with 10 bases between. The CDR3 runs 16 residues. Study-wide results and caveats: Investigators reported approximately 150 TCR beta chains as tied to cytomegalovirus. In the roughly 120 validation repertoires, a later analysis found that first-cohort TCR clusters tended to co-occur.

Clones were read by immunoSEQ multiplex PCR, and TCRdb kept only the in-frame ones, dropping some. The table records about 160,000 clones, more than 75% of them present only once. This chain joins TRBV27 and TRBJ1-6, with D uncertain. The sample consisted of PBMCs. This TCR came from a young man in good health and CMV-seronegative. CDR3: CASSLSSGSYNSPLHF. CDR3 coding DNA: TGTGCCAGCAGTTTATCGTCCGGGTCGTATAATTCACCCCTCCACTTT.